The 30 T cell receptor beta chains presented below share a single source sample, sequenced in a study of T cell repertoires in cytomegalovirus infection. TCRdb called the reads again in MiXCR, with one record for every CDR3 protein. The sample has 130,000 or so distinct CDR3 sequences; 5.5% to 8% are singletons. What was sequenced was PBMCs. These receptors were obtained from a human donor in good health (CMV status not recorded). Some clones in this sample may be carry-over from other donors' samples.

CDR3 residues: CAISGGRGRGTEAFF. DNA for the CDR3: TGTGCCATCAGTGGAGGGAGGGGCCGAGGGACTGAAGCTTTCTTT. V and J are TRBV10-3 and TRBJ1-1; maybe TRBD1 (5 bases). Trimming removed 4 bases at V and 5 bases at J, with 17 bases between. The CDR3 contains 15 residues. Germline CDR1 reads ENHRY; CDR2 reads SYGVKD.

There are many counts of this clonotype. The chain employs TRBV7-2 and TRBJ1-1; D is possibly TRBD1 (5 bases). With 1 base removed from V and 5 bases from J, the gap between germline ends came to 11 bases. Germline assignment: CDR1 SGHTA and CDR2 FQGNSA. The length of the CDR3 is 14 residues. CDR3 bases: TGTGCCAGCAGCTTAGGGCCGGGGGGGACTGAAGCTTTCTTT. This translates into CASSLGPGGTEAFF. The complete variable domain, with remaining parts taken from reference TRBV7-2 and TRBJ1-1, reads GAGVSQSPSNKVTEKGKDVELRCDPISGHTALYWYRQSLGQGLEFLIYFQGNSAPDKSGLPSDRFSAERTGGSVSTLTIQRTQQEDSAVYLCASSLGPGGTEAFFGQGTRLTVV.

The V and J genes are TRBV18 and TRBJ2-1, with TRBD1 matching 9 bases. This CDR3 has 14 amino acids. With V trimmed by 5 bases and J by 6 bases, 5 bases remained unmatched. CDR1 is KGHSH and CDR2 is LQKENI in the germline V gene. CDR3 protein: CASSAATGGNEQFF. The DNA of the CDR3 is TGTGCCAGCTCAGCAGCGACAGGGGGCAATGAGCAGTTCTTC.

This clonotype has a handful of counts. The rearrangement joins TRBV29-1 to TRBJ1-1; D is perhaps TRBD1 (5 bases). The germline CDR1 and CDR2 sequences are SQVTM and ANQGSEA. This CDR3 spans 17 amino acids. This chain's CDR3 is CSVFPFIGDLMNTEAFF. In DNA, the CDR3 is TGCAGTGTCTTCCCATTCATAGGGGACCTCATGAACACTGAAGCTTTCTTT.

This clonotype was counted ten times or more. The chain links TRBV7-9 to TRBJ1-1; D is ambiguous. Germline-derived CDR1 and CDR2 are SEHNR and FQNEAQ (reference sequence). The CDR3 is made up of 15 amino acids. Deletions cut 3 bases from V and 2 bases from J, with 13 bases between. CDR3 region: CASSLGLGGNTEAFF. The CDR3 nucleotides read TGTGCCAGCAGCTTGGGTTTGGGAGGAAACACTGAAGCTTTCTTT.

The J gene is TRBJ1-2, the V gene TRBV28; D might be TRBD1 (5 bases). Germline V lookup: CDR1 MDHEN, CDR2 SYDVKM. V lost 3 bases to trimming and J lost 4 bases, with 9 bases between them. There are 13 residues in the CDR3. The CDR3 DNA follows: TGTGCCAGCAGTTTGCCGGGACTCTATGGCTACACCTTC. This translates into CASSLPGLYGYTF.

In this sample, this clonotype turned up many times. V usage is TRBV20-1 and J usage is TRBJ1-3; D gene uncertain. The length of the CDR3 is 15 residues. The germline gives CDR1 DFQATT, CDR2 SNEGSKA (reference sequence). V lost 1 base to trimming and J lost 0 bases, with 10 bases between them. Here the CDR3 reads CSARGPQDSGNTIYF. The CDR3, as DNA: TGCAGTGCTAGAGGCCCCCAGGACTCTGGAAACACCATATATTTT.

This clonotype occurred many times. The J gene is TRBJ1-3, the V gene TRBV20-1; 7 nucleotides match TRBD1. Germline V gene data show CDR1 as DFQATT and CDR2 as SNEGSKA (reference sequence). The CDR3 contains 16 residues. With 1 base clipped from V and 1 base from J, the junction kept 7 bases outside the gene matches. Here the CDR3 reads CSARVPQGMSGNTIYF. The CDR3 DNA reads TGCAGTGCTAGAGTACCACAGGGGATGTCTGGAAACACCATATATTTT.

The chain links TRBV20-1 to TRBJ1-5; tentative D call: TRBD1 (6 bases). This CDR3 spans 14 amino acids. The V and J ends lost 6 bases and 0 bases respectively, with 12 bases between them. CDR1 is DFQATT and CDR2 is SNEGSKA in the germline V gene (reference sequence). CDR3 DNA sequence: TGCAGTGCCGAGGGGGGTACTAGCAATCAGCCCCAGCATTTT. Its protein product is CSAEGGTSNQPQHF.

This clonotype was found many times. The chain carries TRBV7-2 and TRBJ1-1; no reliable D call. From germline, CDR1 is SGHTA and CDR2 FQGNSA. V lost 3 bases to trimming and J lost 9 bases, with 8 bases between them. This CDR3 comprises 11 residues. CDR3 loop: CASSFGPQAFF. CDR3 coding DNA: TGTGCCAGCAGCTTTGGACCTCAAGCTTTCTTT. The variable domain in full, with the rest retrieved from reference TRBV7-2 and TRBJ1-1, is GAGVSQSPSNKVTEKGKDVELRCDPISGHTALYWYRQSLGQGLEFLIYFQGNSAPDKSGLPSDRFSAERTGGSVSTLTIQRTQQEDSAVYLCASSFGPQAFFGQGTRLTVV.

This clonotype has at least ten counts. The V and J genes are TRBV25-1 and TRBJ2-3; possibly TRBD2 for D (6 bases). The CDR3 is 15 residues long. The V gene lost 5 bases and the J gene lost 2 bases, with 14 bases spanning the gap. CDR1 is MGHDK, CDR2 SYGVNS, per germline. CDR3 sequence (DNA): TGTGCCAGCAGTTCAAGCGGGTCCCCCACAGATACGCAGTATTTT. Encoded protein: CASSSSGSPTDTQYF.

In this sample, this clonotype turned up many times. The chain combines TRBV20-1 with TRBJ2-1; tentatively, D is TRBD2 (7 bases). The CDR3 length is 17 residues. Looked up from germline, CDR1 is DFQATT and CDR2 is SNEGSKA (reference sequence). Trimming cost V 3 bases and J 5 bases, with 23 bases left between them. CDR3 coding DNA: TGCAGTGCTAGGGTATCGCGGGCTAGGGGGGGTGACAATGAGCAGTTCTTC. Translated, it gives CSARVSRARGGDNEQFF.

This clonotype was found many times. The chain is built from TRBV6-1 and TRBJ2-6, with D possibly matching TRBD2 (5 bases). Germline V gene lookup returns CDR1 MNHNS and CDR2 SASEGT. The ends were cut back, 7 bases at V and 4 bases at J, with 14 bases in the middle. CDR3 length equals 15 residues. In nucleotides, the CDR3 is TGTGCCAGCACTAGGAGAGGGCCCGGGGCCAACGTCCTGACTTTC. It yields the protein CASTRRGPGANVLTF.

This clonotype was seen at least ten times. V gene TRBV12-3 or TRBV12-4 combines with J gene TRBJ1-5; D call uncertain. The CDR3 runs 14 residues. V was pared by 6 bases and J by 5 bases, with 14 bases between. CDR3 region: CASSRGRGDQPQHF. DNA for the CDR3: TGTGCCAGCAGCCGTGGACGCGGGGATCAGCCCCAGCATTTT.

This clonotype was seen repeatedly, ten times or more. In DNA form, the CDR3 reads TGTGCCAGCAGGACAGGACAGGCCTCGGGGACTGAAGCTTTCTTT. As protein: CASRTGQASGTEAFF. The chain has TRBV28 and TRBJ1-1; TRBD1 matches 7 bases. Germline V gene data show CDR1 as MDHEN and CDR2 as SYDVKM. The CDR3 runs 15 residues. With V trimmed by 6 bases and J by 5 bases, 12 bases remained unmatched.

Only a few counts were recorded for this clonotype. This chain links TRBV28 with TRBJ1-4, with D possibly TRBD1 on 6 matching bases. The CDR3 has 13 amino acids. V shed 9 bases and J shed 3 bases, with 11 bases lying between them. The germline gives CDR1 MDHEN, CDR2 SYDVKM. The CDR3 DNA reads TGTGCCAGTAACGGGGGCTCTAATGAAAAACTGTTTTTT. It specifies CASNGGSNEKLFF.

This clonotype was observed at least ten times. Here the CDR3 reads CASSPTTGTSGDNEQFF. The CDR3 coding sequence is TGTGCCAGCTCACCCACCACCGGGACTAGCGGGGACAATGAGCAGTTCTTC. The chain combines TRBV18 with TRBJ2-1, with TRBD2 matching over 13 bases. CDR3 length: 17 residues. Germline V gene sequence: CDR1 KGHSH, CDR2 LQKENI. V lost 3 bases to trimming and J lost 5 bases; unmatched junction nucleotides: 7.

The chain has TRBV28 and TRBJ1-2; D remains unclear. Germline V gene sequence: CDR1 MDHEN, CDR2 SYDVKM. The CDR3 contains 11 residues. V lost 5 bases to trimming and J lost 1 base, with 2 bases between them. CDR3 loop: CASSGNYGYTF. The DNA of the CDR3 is TGTGCCAGCAGTGGTAACTATGGCTACACCTTC.

This clonotype was counted at least ten times. V gene TRBV7-8 combines with J gene TRBJ2-3, with D possibly called TRBD1 or TRBD2 (5 bases each). The germline gives CDR1 SGHVS, CDR2 FQNEAQ. The CDR3 runs 13 residues. The V end was cut by 0 bases, the J end by 12 bases, with 13 bases between. CDR3 sequence: CASSLALGDPQYF. The CDR3 DNA follows: TGTGCCAGCAGCTTAGCGCTGGGGGACCCTCAGTATTTT.

This clonotype was picked up many times. The gene calls are TRBV12-3 or TRBV12-4 and TRBJ2-1; tentatively, D is TRBD1 (5 bases). The CDR3 spans 13 residues. Trimming cost V 3 bases and J 7 bases, with 10 bases left between them. This CDR3 reads CASSFDRANEQFF. As DNA, the CDR3 is TGTGCCAGCAGTTTCGACAGAGCTAATGAGCAGTTCTTC.

The chain links TRBV4-1 to TRBJ1-1, with D maybe TRBD1 (5 bases). V was cut by 5 bases and J by 1 base, with 8 bases left in between. The CDR3 consists of 13 residues. Germline loops: CDR1 MGHRA, CDR2 YSYEKL. In DNA, the CDR3 is TGCGCCAGCAGCTACGGGGCGAACACTGAAGCTTTCTTT. Translated, it gives CASSYGANTEAFF.

This clonotype was counted ten times or more. The rearrangement joins TRBV3-1 to TRBJ2-7, with TRBD1 matching over 8 bases. This CDR3 contains 15 residues. J gave up 5 bases and V 3 bases, and 9 bases lay outside the gene matches. CDR1 is LGHDT, CDR2 YNNKEL, per germline (reference sequence). CDR3: CASSQNPGGFHEQYF. CDR3 nucleotides: TGTGCCAGCAGCCAGAACCCAGGGGGCTTCCACGAGCAGTACTTC.

This clonotype came up many times. The chain employs TRBV20-1 and TRBJ1-1; no definite D call. The CDR3 runs to 14 residues. From germline, CDR1 is DFQATT and CDR2 SNEGSKA (reference sequence). The CDR3 nucleotides are TGCAGCCCAGTACAATCGGGAGGCCACGCTGAAGCTTTCTTT. Translation gives CSPVQSGGHAEAFF.

With respect to this clonotype: A single base separates this from a much larger clone, so it may be a read error. The chain combines TRBV7-3 with TRBJ2-6; 8 bases are shared with TRBD1. The germline V gene has CDR1 SGHTA and CDR2 FQGTGA. The CDR3 consists of 16 residues. CDR3 sequence reads: CANSSDRVTGANVLTF. CDR3 sequence (DNA): TGTGCCAACAGCTCGGACAGGGTGACGGGGGCCAACGTCCTGACTTTC.

The chain employs TRBV20-1 and TRBJ2-3; D may correspond to TRBD1 or TRBD2 (6 bases each). Germline loops: CDR1 DFQATT, CDR2 SNEGSKA (reference sequence). The CDR3 totals 15 residues. Trimming took off 0 bases at V and 2 bases at J, with 12 bases between the two ends. The CDR3 DNA reads as TGCAGTGCTAGAGATAGGAGGGGACACACAGATACGCAGTATTTT. Translated, it gives CSARDRRGHTDTQYF.

CDR3 amino acids: CASSGPFTDTQYF. DNA of the CDR3: TGTGCCAGCAGTGGTCCGTTCACAGATACGCAGTATTTT. The chain joins TRBV2 to TRBJ2-3; D unresolved. The CDR3 sequence is 13 residues long. The V gene lost 4 bases and the J gene lost 2 bases, with 7 bases spanning the gap. CDR1 is SNHLY, CDR2 FYNNEI, per germline. Based on the CDR3 plus reference TRBV2 and TRBJ2-3, the full variable domain is EPEVTQTPSHQVTQMGQEVILRCVPISNHLYFYWYRQILGQKVEFLVSFYNNEISEKSEIFDDQFSVERPDGSNFTLKIRSTKLEDSAMYFCASSGPFTDTQYFGPGTRLTVL.

This clonotype was recorded at least ten times. This chain uses TRBV6-5 with TRBJ1-5; 7 bases line up with TRBD1. Trimming removed 5 bases from V and 7 bases from J; junction bases left unmatched: 8. The V gene's germline CDR1 is MNHEY and CDR2 SVGAGI. The CDR3 runs 14 residues. CDR3 protein: CASSAATGRQPQHF. The CDR3 nucleotides are TGTGCCAGCAGTGCTGCGACAGGGCGGCAGCCCCAGCATTTT.

This clonotype was observed a handful of times. J is TRBJ1-2 and V is TRBV5-1; D remains ambiguous. Trimming cost V 0 bases and J 8 bases, with 14 bases left between them. The V gene's germline CDR1 is SGHRS and CDR2 YFSETQ. CDR3 size: 14 residues. CDR3: CASSLGQAFLGYTF. In nucleotides, the CDR3 is TGCGCCAGCAGCTTGGGTCAGGCGTTTCTAGGCTACACCTTC.

This clonotype was counted ten times or more. This rearrangement joins TRBV19 to TRBJ1-2, with 10 bases lining up with TRBD1. The CDR3 consists of 13 residues. J lost 7 bases, V lost 4 bases, and 3 bases had no gene match. CDR1 and CDR2 (germline): LNHDA, SQIVND (reference sequence). The CDR3 DNA reads as TGTGCCAGTAGTACCGGGACAGGGGTTGGCTACACCTTC. Encoded protein: CASSTGTGVGYTF. Supplemented by reference TRBV19 and TRBJ1-2, the full variable domain reads DGGITQSPKYLFRKEGQNVTLSCEQNLNHDAMYWYRQDPGQGLRLIYYSQIVNDFQKGDIAEGYSVSREKKESFPLTVTSAQKNPTAFYLCASSTGTGVGYTFGSGTRLTVV.

This clonotype was found a few times. J is TRBJ1-1 and V is TRBV2; no clear D gene. Germline loops: CDR1 SNHLY, CDR2 FYNNEI. There are 12 residues in the CDR3. The V gene lost 3 bases and the J gene lost 0 bases, with 2 bases spanning the gap. The CDR3 sequence: CASSDVNTEAFF. CDR3 DNA: TGTGCCAGCAGTGACGTGAACACTGAAGCTTTCTTT.